The 10 T cell receptor beta chains in this list originate from one sample, sequenced in a study of blood T cell repertoires in COVID-19. Measured with immunoSEQ multiplex PCR; TCRdb has only the in-frame clones, and not every one. The sample records 380,000 or so clones, 70% to 90% being singletons. The sample was peripheral blood. Every receptor here comes from a man aged 35-49 years with acute or convalescent COVID-19.

The gene calls are TRBV12-3 or TRBV12-4 and TRBJ2-2; D ambiguous. CDR3 length: 12 amino acids. V was trimmed by 4 bases and J by 9 bases, leaving 9 bases between them. The CDR3 reads CASSSGYRELFF. The DNA of the CDR3 is TGTGCCAGCAGTTCAGGCTACCGGGAGCTGTTTTTT.

The chain recombines TRBV2 with TRBJ2-4; D might be TRBD1 (5 bases). In germline, CDR1 is SNHLY, CDR2 FYNNEI. The CDR3 spans 16 residues. V shed 3 bases and J shed 0 bases, with 12 bases lying between them. DNA for the CDR3: TGTGCCAGCAGTGATCCTACAGGAGTAGCCAAAAACATTCAGTACTTC. Amino acid sequence: CASSDPTGVAKNIQYF.

The V call is TRBV28, the J call TRBJ2-3; 9 bases match TRBD1. The CDR3 spans 18 residues. V shed 7 bases, J shed 7 bases, and the junction held 21 bases outside the gene matches. Germline V gene lookup returns CDR1 MDHEN and CDR2 SYDVKM. CDR3 protein: CASTSGFNRGLLSNTQYF. The CDR3 DNA reads as TGTGCCAGCACATCCGGGTTCAACAGGGGGCTTTTATCTAATACGCAGTATTTT.

The V call is TRBV4-1, the J call TRBJ1-1; 10 bases map to TRBD1. V shed 1 base, J shed 3 bases, and the junction held 2 bases outside the gene matches. Germline V gives CDR1 MGHRA, CDR2 YSYEKL. This CDR3 region has 15 residues. The CDR3 region has the DNA TGCGCCAGCAGCCAAGGACAGGGGGCCTACACTGAAGCTTTCTTT. As protein: CASSQGQGAYTEAFF.

The chain uses TRBV28 and TRBJ2-2, with 9 bases fitting TRBD1. Germline CDR1 is MDHEN and CDR2 is SYDVKM. The V and J ends lost 8 bases and 2 bases, in that order; junction bases with no gene match: 12. The CDR3 covers 17 residues. The DNA of the CDR3 is TGTGCCAGCGGGTATCTTCCGGGACAGGGAAACACCGGGGAGCTGTTTTTT. Translation: CASGYLPGQGNTGELFF.

This clone was counted a few times. This chain uses TRBV5-4 with TRBJ1-5; a possible D gene is TRBD1 (5 bases). Germline assignment: CDR1 SGHNT and CDR2 YYREEE (reference sequence). With 0 bases removed from V and 7 bases from J, the gap between germline ends came to 8 bases. The CDR3 has 13 amino acids. The CDR3 DNA reads TGTGCCAGCAGCTTGGACGGGGGGCAGCCCCAGCATTTT. Amino acids: CASSLDGGQPQHF. Based on the CDR3 plus reference TRBV5-4 and TRBJ1-5, the full variable domain is ETGVTQSPTHLIKTRGQQVTLRCSSQSGHNTVSWYQQALGQGPQFIFQYYREEENGRGNFPPRFSGLQFPNYSSELNVNALELDDSALYLCASSLDGGQPQHFGDGTRLSIL.

The V and J genes are TRBV28 and TRBJ2-1; 10 positions match TRBD1. Looked up from germline, CDR1 is MDHEN and CDR2 is SYDVKM. This CDR3 contains 12 residues. The V and J ends lost 8 bases and 6 bases, in that order; junction bases with no gene match: 1. CDR3 coding DNA: TGTGCCAGCGGACAGGGGGTCAATGAGCAGTTCTTC. Amino acids: CASGQGVNEQFF.

The gene calls are TRBV6-5 and TRBJ2-2; maybe TRBD1 (6 bases). V gave up 4 bases and J gave up 6 bases, with 9 bases separating them. This CDR3 contains 13 residues. Germline-derived CDR1 and CDR2 are MNHEY and SVGAGI. The CDR3 protein is CASSSRGPGELFF. The CDR3 DNA sequence: TGTGCCAGCAGTTCCAGGGGCCCCGGGGAGCTGTTTTTT.

V and J are TRBV19 and TRBJ2-7; TRBD2 agrees at 9 bases. The junction had 3 bases not matched to a gene; V was cut back by 0 bases and J by 0 bases. The CDR3 runs to 16 residues. Germline V gene data show CDR1 as LNHDA and CDR2 as SQIVND (reference sequence). Here the CDR3 DNA reads TGTGCCAGTAGTATAGAGGCGGGAGGGCCCTCCTACGAGCAGTACTTC. Translated: CASSIEAGGPSYEQYF.

V is TRBV15 and J is TRBJ2-5; no clear D gene. This CDR3 has 16 amino acids. In germline, CDR1 is LNHNV, CDR2 YYDKDF (reference sequence). The V end was cut by 1 base, the J end by 3 bases, with 15 bases between. The CDR3 protein is CATSRVITRTEETQYF. The DNA of the CDR3 is TGTGCCACCAGCAGAGTTATCACGCGTACGGAAGAGACCCAGTACTTC.